The 26 T cell receptor beta chains given below trace back to one sample, sequenced in a study of CD8 T cells in ankylosing spondylitis. Notes on the study in general: Blood of patients with ankylosing spondylitis appeared to be characterized by a TCR beta motif of eight or nine highly homologous variants.

TCRdb redid the calling of the 5' RACE reads with MiXCR, one entry per CDR3 protein. This table has about 440,000 distinct CDR3 sequences, 17% appearing once. Their specific antigens are unknown. The specimen sequenced was blood, either unsorted or a sorted T cell fraction (not recorded which). Every receptor here comes from a male donor with ankylosing spondylitis.

This clonotype was observed a few times. V gene TRBV29-1 combines with J gene TRBJ2-3; no clear D. The length of the CDR3 is 12 residues. Germline V gene lookup returns CDR1 SQVTM and CDR2 ANQGSEA. V was cut by 4 bases and J by 4 bases, with 9 bases left in between. The CDR3 DNA reads TGCAGCGTTGGACTCGCCGCAGATACGCAGTATTTT. Translated, it gives CSVGLAADTQYF.

The V and J genes are TRBV18 and TRBJ2-1; TRBD2 might be the D (5 bases). CDR1 and CDR2 from the germline V gene are KGHSH and LQKENI. V was shortened by 5 bases and J by 7 bases, with 12 bases between the two germline ends. The CDR3 spans 13 residues. The CDR3 loop reads CASSGGPGNEQFF. The CDR3, as DNA: TGTGCCAGCTCAGGCGGGCCGGGGAATGAGCAGTTCTTC.

This clonotype was recorded a few times. This chain links TRBV27 with TRBJ1-2; no clear D gene. Germline V CDR1 and CDR2: MNHEY, SMNVEV (reference sequence). Trimming pared 3 bases from V and 1 base from J, leaving 12 bases between. CDR3 length: 15 residues. The CDR3 DNA sequence: TGTGCCAGCAGTTTTTACGACGGTATTAACTATGGCTACACCTTC. Translating gives CASSFYDGINYGYTF.

The rearrangement uses TRBV3-1 and TRBJ2-4; the D gene is possibly TRBD1 (6 bases). Trimming took off 2 bases at V and 15 bases at J, with 17 bases between the two ends. Germline CDR1 is LGHDT and CDR2 is YNNKEL (reference sequence). The CDR3 contains 13 residues. The CDR3 DNA reads TGTGCCAGCAGCCAAAAGGGGGTTGACCATTGGTACTTC. It codes for CASSQKGVDHWYF.

This clonotype appeared a few times. This sequence joins TRBV27 and TRBJ1-4, with 11 bases fitting TRBD1. The junction had 10 bases not matched to a gene; V was cut back by 5 bases and J by 11 bases. CDR3 length: 15 amino acids. CDR1 is MNHEY and CDR2 is SMNVEV in the germline V gene (reference sequence). This CDR3 reads CASSVGQGASRKLFF. CDR3 coding DNA: TGTGCCAGCAGTGTAGGACAGGGGGCGAGTCGGAAACTGTTTTTT.

This clonotype has a handful of counts. The gene calls are TRBV25-1 and TRBJ2-7; perhaps TRBD1 as D (6 bases). Deletions cut 5 bases from V and 5 bases from J, with 16 bases between. The CDR3 covers 14 residues. Germline loops: CDR1 MGHDK, CDR2 SYGVNS. The CDR3 coding sequence is TGTGCCAGCAGTCAGCCGGGACACCTGGACGAGCAGTACTTC. It translates to CASSQPGHLDEQYF.

This clonotype was counted only a few times. The chain has TRBV9 and TRBJ1-2; D gene unclear. V was clipped by 0 bases and J by 2 bases, with 8 bases between them. Germline assignment: CDR1 SGDLS and CDR2 YYNGEE. The CDR3 has 14 amino acids. The CDR3 is CASSVGNRNYGYTF. The DNA of the CDR3 is TGTGCCAGCAGCGTAGGTAACCGGAACTATGGCTACACCTTC.

The CDR3 here is CASSERASAYNEQFF. The CDR3 region has the DNA TGTGCCAGCAGTGAACGCGCGTCGGCCTACAATGAGCAGTTCTTC. This chain connects TRBV2 to TRBJ2-1, with D hard to call. V lost 2 bases to trimming and J lost 2 bases, with 10 bases between them. Germline V gene lookup returns CDR1 SNHLY and CDR2 FYNNEI. The CDR3 runs 15 residues. Variable domain in full (rest from reference TRBV2 and TRBJ2-1): EPEVTQTPSHQVTQMGQEVILRCVPISNHLYFYWYRQILGQKVEFLVSFYNNEISEKSEIFDDQFSVERPDGSNFTLKIRSTKLEDSAMYFCASSERASAYNEQFFGPGTRLTVL.

Only a few counts were recorded for this clonotype. The chain employs TRBV12-3 or TRBV12-4 and TRBJ1-3; D is unclear. V was cut by 7 bases and J by 4 bases, with 20 bases left in between. The CDR3 spans 16 residues. CDR3 in amino acids: CASKDGRTTFGNTIYF. The CDR3 DNA reads TGTGCCAGCAAGGACGGGAGAACCACCTTCGGAAACACCATATATTTT.

V is TRBV3-1 and J is TRBJ2-7; 9 bases agree with TRBD1. The CDR3 has 15 amino acids. V was pared by 4 bases and J by 2 bases, with 6 bases of the junction left unmatched. Germline assignment: CDR1 LGHDT and CDR2 YNNKEL (reference sequence). CDR3 region: CASSLGQGDTYEQYF. The CDR3 bases are TGTGCCAGCAGCCTGGGACAGGGAGACACCTACGAGCAGTACTTC.

The chain links TRBV18 to TRBJ1-1, with no clear D. The V end lost 6 bases, the J end lost 3 bases, and 11 bases lay between the germline ends. CDR1 and CDR2 (germline): KGHSH, LQKENI. CDR3 length equals 13 residues. The CDR3 coding sequence is TGTGCCAGCTCGCCTCGACACGACACTGAAGCTTTCTTT. Amino acid sequence: CASSPRHDTEAFF.

This clonotype was seen a handful of times. This chain uses TRBV19 with TRBJ2-5, with unresolved D. Germline CDR1 LNHDA, CDR2 SQIVND (reference sequence). CDR3 length equals 11 residues. Between the trimmed V and J ends, which lost 6 bases and 4 bases, there was a span of 6 bases. CDR3 sequence reads: CASRVGETQYF. CDR3 DNA: TGTGCCAGTAGGGTAGGAGAGACCCAGTACTTC. The whole variable domain, filled in from reference TRBV19 and TRBJ2-5, reads DGGITQSPKYLFRKEGQNVTLSCEQNLNHDAMYWYRQDPGQGLRLIYYSQIVNDFQKGDIAEGYSVSREKKESFPLTVTSAQKNPTAFYLCASRVGETQYFGPGTRLLVL.

This clonotype appeared a few times. The rearrangement uses TRBV6-1 and TRBJ1-6, with 11 bases that match TRBD1. Germline V gene lookup returns CDR1 MNHNS and CDR2 SASEGT. With V trimmed by 6 bases and J by 8 bases, 6 bases remained unmatched. This CDR3 has 15 residues. The CDR3 coding sequence is TGTGCCAGCAGACCCGGGACAGGGGGGGATTCACCCCTCCACTTT. Amino acids: CASRPGTGGDSPLHF.

In this sample, this clonotype turned up a few times. This rearrangement joins TRBV5-6 to TRBJ2-2, with D unresolved. The V end lost 0 bases, the J end lost 0 bases, and 6 bases lay between the germline ends. The length of the CDR3 is 15 residues. Germline V lookup: CDR1 SGHDT, CDR2 YYEEEE. The DNA of the CDR3 is TGTGCCAGCAGCTTGGACTTACCGAACACCGGGGAGCTGTTTTTT. As protein: CASSLDLPNTGELFF.

J is TRBJ2-7 and V is TRBV28; D remains ambiguous. The CDR3 runs to 14 residues. Trimming removed 2 bases at V and 5 bases at J, with 13 bases between. The V gene's germline CDR1 is MDHEN and CDR2 SYDVKM. CDR3 sequence (DNA): TGTGCCAGCAGTTTAGTTCGAACTACTGACGAGCAGTACTTC. Protein product: CASSLVRTTDEQYF.

This clonotype was seen a handful of times. The gene calls are TRBV12-3 or TRBV12-4 and TRBJ1-4; 7 bases are a match to TRBD1. Unmatched junction bases numbered 4, after V lost 6 bases and J lost 0 bases. This CDR3 has 15 residues. The DNA of the CDR3 is TGTGCCAGCAGGCTCAGGGGGTCAACTAATGAAAAACTGTTTTTT. It encodes CASRLRGSTNEKLFF.

In this sample, this clonotype turned up a few times. The chain recombines TRBV29-1 with TRBJ1-4; D is ambiguous. The length of the CDR3 is 13 residues. CDR1 SQVTM and CDR2 ANQGSEA come from the germline V gene. The V end was cut by 4 bases, the J end by 8 bases, with 14 bases between. The CDR3 is CSVGKGIEEKLFF. The DNA of the CDR3 is TGCAGCGTTGGCAAGGGAATTGAGGAAAAACTGTTTTTT.

CDR3: CASTWLAGVSTGELFF. CDR3 bases: TGTGCCAGCACGTGGCTAGCGGGAGTTAGCACCGGGGAGCTGTTTTTT. This rearrangement joins TRBV7-2 to TRBJ2-2, with 10 bases aligning to TRBD2. The CDR3 runs to 16 residues. Germline V gene lookup returns CDR1 SGHTA and CDR2 FQGNSA. J gave up 4 bases and V 7 bases, and 9 bases lay outside the gene matches.

The chain uses TRBV25-1 and TRBJ2-7; 12 positions agree with TRBD2. The V gene's germline CDR1 is MGHDK and CDR2 SYGVNS. This CDR3 is built from 19 residues. V was clipped by 3 bases and J by 8 bases; unmatched bases: 20. CDR3 in DNA: TGTGCCAGCAGTGACCCGCATTCGACCTCTACTAGCGGGAGGATCCAGCAGTACTTC. Translation: CASSDPHSTSTSGRIQQYF.

This clonotype was observed a few times. The chain couples TRBV6-1 to TRBJ2-7; D is perhaps TRBD1 (5 bases). This CDR3 is built from 15 residues. Germline CDR1 is MNHNS and CDR2 is SASEGT. Trimming pared 1 base from V and 2 bases from J, leaving 12 bases between. This CDR3 reads CASSEGPGNPYEQYF. Here the CDR3 DNA reads TGTGCCAGCAGTGAAGGGCCAGGGAATCCCTACGAGCAGTACTTC.

This clonotype was seen repeatedly, ten times or more. J is TRBJ1-2 and V is TRBV12-3 or TRBV12-4; possibly TRBD1 for D (5 bases). This CDR3 is built from 15 residues. The V end lost 1 base, the J end lost 5 bases, and 14 bases lay between the germline ends. This chain's CDR3 is CASSLVGTVEYGYTF. CDR3 DNA: TGTGCCAGCAGTTTAGTTGGGACTGTAGAATATGGCTACACCTTC.

The chain joins TRBV6-2 or TRBV6-3 to TRBJ2-6; tentative D call: TRBD1 (6 bases). The ends were cut back, 0 bases at V and 0 bases at J, with 18 bases in the middle. This CDR3 comprises 20 residues. Germline V gene data show CDR1 as MNHEY and CDR2 as SVGEGT. In DNA, the CDR3 is TGTGCCAGCAGTTACTCACCAAGGGCAGGGGTCAGCTCTGGGGCCAACGTCCTGACTTTC. Translation: CASSYSPRAGVSSGANVLTF.

This clonotype was picked up many times. This chain connects TRBV20-1 to TRBJ1-6, with D perhaps TRBD1 (6 bases). This CDR3 spans 15 amino acids. V gave up 5 bases and J gave up 7 bases, with 18 bases separating them. Per the germline V gene, CDR1 is DFQATT and CDR2 is SNEGSKA (reference sequence). In DNA form, the CDR3 reads TGCAGTGCTCGTAGTTTGGGACAACGAAATTCACCCCTCCACTTT. It is translated as CSARSLGQRNSPLHF.

The table lists this clonotype with a few counts. The chain carries TRBV5-1 and TRBJ2-1; either TRBD1 or TRBD2 may supply D (5 bases each). Trimming cost V 0 bases and J 1 base, with 8 bases left between them. Germline CDR1 is SGHRS and CDR2 is YFSETQ. The length of the CDR3 is 15 residues. For the CDR3, the DNA is TGCGCCAGCAGCTTGGACGGGGCTTCCTACAATGAGCAGTTCTTC. Its protein is CASSLDGASYNEQFF.

This clonotype was counted between two and nine times. The V call is TRBV20-1, the J call TRBJ1-2; 9 nucleotides line up with TRBD1. V shed 6 bases and J 0 bases; nucleotides not matched to a gene: 17. The germline gives CDR1 DFQATT, CDR2 SNEGSKA (reference sequence). This CDR3 is built from 18 residues. The CDR3 sequence: CSAPTSGQGRKANYGYTF. CDR3 nucleotide sequence: TGCAGTGCCCCCACGTCGGGACAGGGAAGGAAAGCTAACTATGGCTACACCTTC.

The rearrangement links TRBV16 to TRBJ1-4; D possibly corresponds to TRBD1 (6 bases). V was cut by 4 bases and J by 8 bases, with 11 bases left in between. There are 13 residues in the CDR3. Per the germline V gene, CDR1 is KGHSY and CDR2 is FQNENV. CDR3 sequence reads: CASSPRGPEKLFF. The CDR3, as DNA: TGTGCCAGCAGCCCCCGGGGGCCGGAAAAACTGTTTTTT.